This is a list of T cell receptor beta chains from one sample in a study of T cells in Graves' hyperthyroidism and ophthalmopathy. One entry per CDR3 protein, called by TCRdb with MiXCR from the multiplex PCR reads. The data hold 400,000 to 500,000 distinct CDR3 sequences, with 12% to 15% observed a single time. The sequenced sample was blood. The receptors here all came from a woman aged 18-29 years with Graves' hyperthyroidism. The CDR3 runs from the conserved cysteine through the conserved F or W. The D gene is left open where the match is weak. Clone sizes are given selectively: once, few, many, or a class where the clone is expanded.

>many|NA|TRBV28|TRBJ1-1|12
CASGLSNTEAFF
TGTGCCAGCGGTTTGTCCAACACTGAAGCTTTCTTT
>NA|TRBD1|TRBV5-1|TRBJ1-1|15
CASSLLDRDQGEAFF
TGCGCCAGCAGCTTACTAGACAGGGATCAGGGTGAAGCTTTCTTT
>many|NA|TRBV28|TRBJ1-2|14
CASSLQGGGYGYTF
TGTGCCAGCAGTTTGCAGGGAGGTGGCTATGGCTACACCTTC
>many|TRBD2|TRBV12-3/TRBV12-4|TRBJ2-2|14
CAARASGTTGELFF
TGTGCCGCAAGGGCAAGCGGGACCACCGGGGAGCTGTTTTTT
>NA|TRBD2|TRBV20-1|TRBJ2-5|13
CSARVLAEETQYF
TGCAGTGCTAGAGTGCTAGCGGAAGAGACCCAGTACTTC
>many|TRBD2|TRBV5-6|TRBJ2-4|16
CASSLRLAGTKNIQYF
TGTGCCAGCAGCCTCAGACTAGCGGGAACCAAAAACATTCAGTACTTC
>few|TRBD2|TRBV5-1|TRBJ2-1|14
CASSLVEGGNEQFF
TGCGCCAGCAGCTTGGTAGAGGGAGGGAATGAGCAGTTCTTC
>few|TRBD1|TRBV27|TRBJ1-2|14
CASSTGTGVFGYTF
TGTGCCAGCAGTACCGGGACAGGGGTTTTCGGCTACACCTTC
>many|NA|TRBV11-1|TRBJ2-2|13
CASSITTDGELFF
TGTGCCAGCAGCATCACCACAGATGGGGAGCTGTTTTTT
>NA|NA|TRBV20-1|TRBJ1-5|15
CSASPAGGFNQPQHF
TGCAGTGCTAGCCCGGCGGGGGGCTTCAATCAGCCCCAGCATTTT
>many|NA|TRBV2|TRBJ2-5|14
CASRRDFLKETQYF
TGTGCCAGCAGAAGGGACTTCCTCAAGGAGACCCAGTACTTC
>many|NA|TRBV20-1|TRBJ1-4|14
CSARDGATNEKLFF
TGCAGTGCTAGAGATGGCGCAACTAATGAAAAACTGTTTTTT
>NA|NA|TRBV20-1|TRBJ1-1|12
CSARELGDRAFF
TGCAGTGCTAGAGAGCTCGGCGACCGGGCTTTCTTT
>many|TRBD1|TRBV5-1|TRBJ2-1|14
CASSIGQVGNEQFF
TGCGCCAGCAGCATTGGACAGGTGGGGAATGAGCAGTTCTTC
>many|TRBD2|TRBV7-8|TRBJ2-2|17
CASSEGTSGTITGELFF
TGTGCCAGCAGCGAAGGGACTAGCGGGACGATCACCGGGGAGCTGTTTTTT
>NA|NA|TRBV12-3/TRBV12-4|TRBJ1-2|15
CASSFSPPGLGGYTF
TGTGCCAGCAGTTTTAGTCCCCCTGGCCTTGGGGGCTACACCTTC
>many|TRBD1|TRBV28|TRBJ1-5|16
CASSFRTGYSNQPQHF
TGTGCCAGCAGTTTCCGGACAGGCTATAGCAATCAGCCCCAGCATTTT
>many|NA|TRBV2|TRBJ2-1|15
CASSEAREQLEEQFF
TGTGCCAGCAGTGAAGCGCGGGAACAGCTAGAGGAGCAGTTCTTC
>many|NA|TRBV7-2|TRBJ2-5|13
CASSAGARETQYF
TGTGCCAGCAGCGCTGGTGCACGAGAGACCCAGTACTTC
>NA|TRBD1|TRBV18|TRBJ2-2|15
CASSPDREIIGELFF
TGTGCCAGCTCACCGGACAGGGAAATAATCGGGGAGCTGTTTTTT
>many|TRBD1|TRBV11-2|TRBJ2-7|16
CASSLTDRGHSYEQYF
TGTGCCAGCAGTCTTACGGACAGGGGGCATTCCTACGAGCAGTACTTC
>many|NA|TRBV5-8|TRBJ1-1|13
CASRGALNTEAFF
TGTGCCAGCAGAGGAGCACTGAACACTGAAGCTTTCTTT
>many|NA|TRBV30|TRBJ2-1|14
CAWSVIGVGNEQFF
TGTGCCTGGAGTGTAATTGGGGTCGGCAATGAGCAGTTCTTC
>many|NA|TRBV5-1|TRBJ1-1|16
CASSLLGGSFNTEAFF
TGCGCCAGCAGCTTGTTAGGGGGATCTTTTAACACTGAAGCTTTCTTT
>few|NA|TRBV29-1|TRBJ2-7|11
CSVKDNYEQYF
TGCAGCGTCAAGGACAACTACGAGCAGTACTTC
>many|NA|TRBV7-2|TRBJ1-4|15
CASSDPGYANEKLFF
TGTGCCAGCAGCGACCCGGGGTACGCTAATGAAAAACTGTTTTTT
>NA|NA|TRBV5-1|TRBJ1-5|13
CASSVGLAQPQHF
TGCGCCAGCAGCGTAGGGCTGGCTCAGCCCCAGCATTTT
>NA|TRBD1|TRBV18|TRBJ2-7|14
CASSTGQGVNEQYF
TGTGCCAGCTCAACTGGACAGGGGGTCAACGAGCAGTACTTC
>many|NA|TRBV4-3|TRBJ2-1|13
CASSARLIDEQFF
TGCGCCAGCAGCGCCCGACTAATCGATGAGCAGTTCTTC
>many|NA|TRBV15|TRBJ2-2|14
CATSRDSIPGELFF
TGTGCCACCAGCAGAGATTCGATTCCCGGGGAGCTGTTTTTT
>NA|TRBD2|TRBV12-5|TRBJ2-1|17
CASGSVPLAGGPNEQFF
TGTGCTAGTGGTTCGGTGCCCCTAGCGGGAGGGCCCAATGAGCAGTTCTTC
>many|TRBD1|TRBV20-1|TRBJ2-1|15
CSARDYRGSYNEQFF
TGCAGTGCTAGAGATTACAGGGGGTCCTACAATGAGCAGTTCTTC
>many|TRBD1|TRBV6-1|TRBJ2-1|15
CASSKTGTGFGEQFF
TGTGCCAGCAGTAAGACCGGGACAGGGTTCGGTGAGCAGTTCTTC
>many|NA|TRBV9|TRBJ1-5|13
CASSVVPNQPQHF
TGTGCCAGCAGCGTAGTTCCCAATCAGCCCCAGCATTTT
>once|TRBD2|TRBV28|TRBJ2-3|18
CATYGQASGRLGTDTQYF
TGTGCCACTTACGGCCAAGCTAGCGGGAGGCTAGGCACAGATACGCAGTATTTT
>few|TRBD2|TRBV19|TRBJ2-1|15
CATRELAGESDEQFF
TGTGCCACAAGGGAACTAGCGGGAGAGTCCGATGAGCAGTTCTTC
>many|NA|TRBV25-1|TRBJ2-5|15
CASSEEGTYQETQYF
TGTGCCAGCAGTGAAGAAGGCACTTATCAAGAGACCCAGTACTTC
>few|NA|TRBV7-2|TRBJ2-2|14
CASIPEGGPGELFF
TGTGCCAGCATCCCCGAGGGGGGCCCCGGGGAGCTGTTTTTT
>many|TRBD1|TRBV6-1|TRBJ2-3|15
CASRLDRVGADTQYF
TGTGCCAGCAGACTGGACAGGGTGGGAGCAGATACGCAGTATTTT
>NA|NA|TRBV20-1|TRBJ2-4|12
CSASELANIQYF
TGCAGTGCTAGTGAACTAGCAAACATTCAGTACTTC
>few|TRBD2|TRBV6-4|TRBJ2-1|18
CASSSGTSGRLSYNEQFF
TGTGCCAGCAGTTCCGGGACTAGCGGACGCCTCTCCTACAATGAGCAGTTCTTC
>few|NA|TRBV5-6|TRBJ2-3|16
CASSKDIRSSTDTQYF
TGTGCCAGCAGCAAGGACATACGATCTAGCACAGATACGCAGTATTTT
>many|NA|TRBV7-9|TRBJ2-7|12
CASSTYDYEQYF
TGTGCCAGCAGTACCTACGACTACGAGCAGTACTTC
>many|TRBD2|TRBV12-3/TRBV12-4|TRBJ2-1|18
CASIPGLAGFGGRNEQFF
TGTGCCAGCATCCCGGGACTAGCGGGATTTGGGGGTCGCAATGAGCAGTTCTTC
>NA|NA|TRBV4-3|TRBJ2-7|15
CASSQDLYSSYEQYF
TGCGCCAGCAGCCAAGATCTCTACAGCTCCTACGAGCAGTACTTC
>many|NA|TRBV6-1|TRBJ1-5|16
CASSEEISRGNQPQHF
TGTGCCAGCAGTGAAGAAATCAGCAGGGGCAATCAGCCCCAGCATTTT
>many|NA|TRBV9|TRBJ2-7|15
CASSGDGSLSYEQYF
TGTGCCAGCAGCGGGGACGGCTCCCTCTCCTACGAGCAGTACTTC
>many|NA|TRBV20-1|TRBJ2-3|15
CSARDMADYTDTQYF
TGCAGTGCTAGAGATATGGCCGATTACACAGATACGCAGTATTTT
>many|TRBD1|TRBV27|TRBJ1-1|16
CASSLSSGTGNTEAFF
TGTGCCAGCAGTTTATCGTCCGGGACAGGTAACACTGAAGCTTTCTTT
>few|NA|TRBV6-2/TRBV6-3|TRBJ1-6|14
CASSYSARNSPLHF
TGTGCCAGCAGTTACTCGGCCAGGAATTCACCCCTCCACTTT
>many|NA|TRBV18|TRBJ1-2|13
CASSPGFDYGYTF
TGTGCCAGCTCACCAGGGTTTGACTATGGCTACACCTTC
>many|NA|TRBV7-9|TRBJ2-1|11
CASSPVGEQFF
TGTGCCAGCAGCCCGGTTGGTGAGCAGTTCTTC
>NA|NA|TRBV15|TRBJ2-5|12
CAAGPARETQYF
TGTGCCGCGGGCCCTGCGCGGGAGACCCAGTACTTC
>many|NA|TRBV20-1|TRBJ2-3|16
CSAPAGQPWGADTQYF
TGCAGTGCTCCCGCGGGACAACCATGGGGGGCAGATACGCAGTATTTT
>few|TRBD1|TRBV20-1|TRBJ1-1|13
CSAGGTGDTEAFF
TGCAGTGCTGGGGGAACAGGGGACACTGAAGCTTTCTTT
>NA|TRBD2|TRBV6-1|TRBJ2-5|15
CASGGRREGRQTQYF
TGTGCCAGCGGTGGACGGCGGGAGGGTAGGCAGACCCAGTACTTC